This note documents a single T cell receptor (beta chain) sequence. The target of this receptor is not known. No base quality information exists; no much larger clone differs at one position. From each donor, a single peripheral blood sample of approximately 0.11 L on average was drawn into heparinised tubes. Using a panel that included CD45RO, CCR7, CD25, CD127, CD95 and CD27, naive, central memory, regulatory and stem cell-like memory CD4+ T cells were sorted on a BD FACSAria II. Purity was above 95% for every sorted population. Right away, PBMCs were isolated by Lymphoprep density gradient centrifugation and were stained directly, with no culture step. So that batch effects would be minimized, each experiment stained and sorted samples in pairs, pairing one healthy donor with one patient. V drops 6 bases and J drops 11 bases, leaving 8 bases in between. The germline V gene (reference sequence) specifies DFQATT as CDR1 and SNEGSKA as CDR2. Including cysteine and phenylalanine, the CDR3 has 10 amino acids. The kept DNA is CDR3 alone, 30 bases in frame from the first base.

This specimen comes from a study of beta chain features in type 1 diabetes (dated by TCRdb to the late 2010s). Study-level background: Patients and healthy donors did not differ in mean age, gender distribution, total cell number or subset yield. A total of approximately 99,000,000 sorted cells were examined across all samples, and RNA yield correlated strongly with the number of cells per subset. The study compared the TCRB repertoires of sorted circulating CD4+ T cell subsets in recently diagnosed type 1 diabetes patients with those in matched healthy donors. Naive and central memory subsets were obtained from all 30 or so donors, but regulatory and stem cell-like memory subsets were isolated from only 8 patients and roughly 8 healthy donors. Results the study describes overall, beyond this receptor: A moderate but significant shortening of TCRB CDR3 length was observed in type 1 diabetes patients in all four CD4+ subsets. The naive, central memory and regulatory TCRB repertoires appeared to resemble one another more closely among patients than among healthy donors. Patients with type 1 diabetes made fewer insertions and deleted more nucleotides at VDJ recombination sites, implying thymic rearrangement abnormalities. Shorter templates might be favored by PCR, yet because patient and control samples were amplified and corrected together, any such skew would affect both groups equally. HLA sub-analyses involved small numbers of individuals, so any influence of HLA type on TCRB rearrangement remained unresolved. Because cDNA was sequenced instead of genomic DNA, highly expressing activated cells could be over-represented, though the groups showed no difference in activation or CD3 levels.

The High Capacity cDNA Reverse Transcription Kit was used to reverse transcribe all of the isolated RNA, meaning that expressed TCRB transcripts were what got sequenced. Deep immunoSEQ sequencing was applied to naive, central memory and regulatory T cell samples, giving an average of about 3.7 million total reads per sample. Sorted cells were lysed in RLT buffer, and RNA was extracted using DNase-treated RNeasy Micro or Mini kits according to cell number. Each cell subset was processed on its own to prevent cross-contamination, while patient and healthy donor samples were processed together. Using the immunoSEQ multiplex PCR, TCRB sequences were amplified from cDNA into 87-bp fragments spanning the CDR3 region. The amplicons were sequenced using the Illumina HiSeq platform. Turning to the authors' computational methods: Synthetic template baselines were used to correct PCR bias computationally, reads within Hamming distance 2 were collapsed, and singletons that could not be merged were discarded. By aligning reads against IMGT, V, D and J genes, CDR3 length, and insertions or deletions at six rearrangement sites were assigned. Clonotype counts were normalized to sorted cell number within each subset before computing true diversity and Gini coefficients with the tcR R package. The overlap coefficient, calculated on TCRB nucleotide sequences, was used to measure repertoire sharing. As a proxy for the pre-selection repertoire, out-of-frame TCRB sequences from naive cells were analyzed. TCRdb stores this immuneACCESS table with in-frame sequences only. Part of the clones is absent; in the studies checked, under half of the shortfall reflects unresolved V genes, and no reason is known for the rest. The DNA gave D and trimming, while V, J and clone size come from that table. The sample includes 160,000 or so clones, with roughly 59% observed a single time. The biggest ten clones account for about 0.1% of the sample.

The chain employs TRBV20-1 and TRBJ1-6; the D gene identity is not certain. The source of this sequence is a man under 40 with type 1 diabetes. The sample consisted of naive CD4+ T cells from blood. The sample's cell subset or site label is to be understood as: true naive CD4+ T cells. The CDR3: CSAAEPPLHF. The DNA sequence is given as TGCAGTGCCGCGGAGCCACCCCTCCACTTT.